By frequency, the clone carrying this T cell receptor (beta chain) registers medium-sized (0.01 to 0.1%). The sample comes from a study of monozygotic twins with inflammatory bowel disease. The CDR3 has 15 amino acids. Germline V lookup: CDR1 LGHNA, CDR2 YSLEER. TCRdb re-called the 5' RACE reads and shows each CDR3 protein once, DNA omitted. The sample table includes 300,000 to 350,000 distinct CDR3 sequences. This chain connects TRBV4-3 to TRBJ2-3; TCRdb names TRBD1, which stays unverified in the absence of DNA. The sequenced sample was blood. This receptor was taken from a human donor with ulcerative colitis or Crohn's disease, or a healthy co-twin of an affected twin (not recorded which). The CDR3 loop reads CASSQDWGGADTQYF.